Listed below are T cell receptor beta chains from one sample, sequenced in a study of T cell responses to AZD1222 COVID-19 vaccine. Repertoires were generated with immunoSEQ multiplex PCR, while TCRdb's copy carries only in-frame clones and drops some. The sample yields some 110,000 clones, roughly 87% seen once. Sequencing used peripheral blood, obtained 28 days after the second AZD1222 dose. These TCRs come from an adult who received the AZD1222 COVID-19 vaccine. Both conserved end residues are part of each CDR3. Each record gives: clone size, D gene, J gene, V gene, CDR3 DNA, CDR3 protein. The D gene is left open where the match is weak. Clone size appears in some rows only: once, few, many, or a class for an expanded clone.

.,.,TRBJ1-6,TRBV4-3,TGCGCCAGCAGTCCCGAGTCAGGGCCCTATAATTCACCCCTCCACTTT,CASSPESGPYNSPLHF
once,.,TRBJ1-6,TRBV19,TGTGCCAGTAGTGACAAGATGGCACCCCTCCACTTT,CASSDKMAPLHF
.,.,TRBJ2-6,TRBV11-3,TGTGCCAGCAGCTTAGATGGGTCTGGGGCCAACGTCCTGACTTTC,CASSLDGSGANVLTF
.,.,TRBJ1-3,TRBV15,TGTGCCACCAGCAGAGACCAAGGGGACACCATATATTTT,CATSRDQGDTIYF
few,.,TRBJ2-3,TRBV10-3,TGTGCCTTTCCCGGGACACGGACGGAGAGGGATACGCAGTATTTT,CAFPGTRTERDTQYF
.,.,TRBJ1-4,TRBV14,TGTGCCAGCAGCCAGGGGGCGGATGAAAAACTGTTTTTT,CASSQGADEKLFF
.,TRBD2,TRBJ2-1,TRBV4-3,TGCGCCAGCAGCCAAGAGTCACGGGGGGGATACAATGAGCAGTTCTTC,CASSQESRGGYNEQFF
.,.,TRBJ1-2,TRBV27,TGTGCCAGCCGGGTGGGGAGCTATGGCTACACCTTC,CASRVGSYGYTF
few,.,TRBJ2-2,TRBV29-1,TGCAGCGTTGGGGTCAGGAGTCTCACCGGGGAGCTGTTTTTT,CSVGVRSLTGELFF
.,.,TRBJ2-7,TRBV6-1,TGTGCCAGCAGTGAAGCTTGGGAGCTAGCCTACGAGCAGTACTTC,CASSEAWELAYEQYF
.,.,TRBJ1-5,TRBV3-1/TRBV3-2,TGTGCCAGCAGCCTCCGCGGGGGGCAGCCCCAGCATTTT,CASSLRGGQPQHF
once,.,TRBJ1-2,TRBV5-6,TGTGCCAGCAGCGGGGAGGTTTACTCAGGCTATGGCTACACCTTC,CASSGEVYSGYGYTF
.,TRBD1,TRBJ2-1,TRBV11-1,TGTGCCAGCAGCTTGAAGGGGACAGGGTACTACAATGAGCAGTTCTTC,CASSLKGTGYYNEQFF
once,.,TRBJ2-5,TRBV7-3,TGTGCCAGCAGCCCGGGGCGCCACACCCGGGGAGAGACCCAGTACTTC,CASSPGRHTRGETQYF
once,TRBD1,TRBJ2-1,TRBV5-5,TGTGCCAGCAGCCTGCAACAGGGGAGTTACAATGAGCAGTTCTTC,CASSLQQGSYNEQFF
.,.,TRBJ2-3,TRBV6-5,TGTGCCAGCAGTTACTCGAATCAGGGTTTCACAGATACGCAGTATTTT,CASSYSNQGFTDTQYF
.,TRBD2,TRBJ2-1,TRBV4-1,TGCGCCAGCAGCCAAGAATTGGCGGGACTAGCGGGGGCATACAATGAGCAGTTCTTC,CASSQELAGLAGAYNEQFF
.,.,TRBJ2-1,TRBV27,TGTGCCAGCTCTCATAGCAAAGAGCAGTTCTTC,CASSHSKEQFF
.,TRBD2,TRBJ2-1,TRBV4-2,TGTGCCAGCAGCCAAGTCCCTGGCGGGGGGGCAGAGGCCTACAATGAGCAGTTCTTC,CASSQVPGGGAEAYNEQFF
.,.,TRBJ1-5,TRBV7-2,TGTGCCAGCAGAGGGGATTATAGCAATCAGCCCCAGCATTTT,CASRGDYSNQPQHF
.,.,TRBJ1-5,TRBV7-8,TGTGCCAGCAGCCGGGACTTCAGCAATCAGCCCCAGCATTTT,CASSRDFSNQPQHF
.,TRBD1,TRBJ2-5,TRBV5-1,TGCGCCAGCAGCTTGGCTACAGGGGTTGAGACCCAGTACTTC,CASSLATGVETQYF
.,.,TRBJ1-2,TRBV5-4,TGTGCCAGCAGCGTGACAGGCGCTGGCTACACCTTC,CASSVTGAGYTF
.,.,TRBJ1-2,TRBV3-1/TRBV3-2,TGTGCCAGCAGCCAAAGAGGGGCAGGGATGGAAGGCTACACCTTC,CASSQRGAGMEGYTF
.,TRBD2,TRBJ2-3,TRBV7-2,TGTGCCAGCAGCTTAAGGCCCGAGCGGGGGGGTAGCACAGATACGCAGTATTTT,CASSLRPERGGSTDTQYF
.,.,TRBJ1-5,TRBV6-5,TGTGCCAGCAGCCCGGACGGATTCAATCAGCCCCAGCATTTT,CASSPDGFNQPQHF
few,.,TRBJ2-3,TRBV5-1,TGCGCCAGCAGCGCCGGACTTCGCACAGATACGCAGTATTTT,CASSAGLRTDTQYF
.,TRBD1,TRBJ1-1,TRBV7-8,TGTGCCAGCAGCTTATCAGGGGGCGCGCGGTTTTGGGAAAACACTGAAGCTTTCTTT,CASSLSGGARFWENTEAFF
.,.,TRBJ1-3,TRBV7-9,TGTGCCAGCAGCCCTAGTGCTGGAAACACCATATATTTT,CASSPSAGNTIYF
.,.,TRBJ2-5,TRBV5-1,TGCGCCAGCAGCTTGGGCAGGGGACAAGAGACCCAGTACTTC,CASSLGRGQETQYF
.,TRBD1,TRBJ1-5,TRBV4-1,TGCGCCAGCAGCCAGACAGGGGTCCGGCAGCCCCAGCATTTT,CASSQTGVRQPQHF
once,.,TRBJ1-1,TRBV9,TGTGCCAGCAGCGCTCCCGGTGGAGGGAAGATGAACACTGAAGCTTTCTTT,CASSAPGGGKMNTEAFF
.,TRBD2,TRBJ2-7,TRBV11-2,TGTGCCAGCAGCTTAGGATATGGACTAGGCGTTTACGAGCAGTACTTC,CASSLGYGLGVYEQYF
.,.,TRBJ1-5,TRBV3-1/TRBV3-2,TGTGCCAGCAGCCAAGCCCGAGGAGGGTTTAATCAGCCCCAGCATTTT,CASSQARGGFNQPQHF